Listed here are 32 T cell receptor beta chains from one sample, sequenced in a study of cytomegalovirus exposure and HLA in healthy donors. The PCR was carried out with 60 Vbeta primers and 13 Jbeta primers. Only in-frame clones appear in the TCRdb table, and some are missing; sequencing was by immunoSEQ multiplex PCR. The sample lists around 100,000 clones, approximately 72% occurring once. The sequencing sample was made of PBMCs. The receptor set was obtained from a male donor in good health and CMV-seropositive.

This rearrangement joins TRBV4-2 to TRBJ2-3, with D perhaps matching TRBD2 (6 bases). There are 15 residues in the CDR3. Trimming left V 3 bases short and J 4 bases short, with 14 bases between. CDR1 and CDR2 (germline): LGHNA, YNFKEQ. CDR3 loop: CASSQESGDADTQYF. CDR3 DNA: TGTGCCAGCAGCCAGGAGTCGGGGGACGCAGATACGCAGTATTTT.

The chain uses TRBV11-2 and TRBJ2-7; D perhaps matches TRBD1 (5 bases). Germline CDR1 SGHAT, CDR2 FQNNGV. The CDR3 contains 14 residues. V gave up 1 base and J gave up 0 bases, with 7 bases separating them. DNA for the CDR3: TGTGCCAGCAGCTTAGCGACAGACTCCTACGAGCAGTACTTC. Translation gives CASSLATDSYEQYF.

This chain connects TRBV23-1 to TRBJ1-1; D perhaps matches TRBD1 (6 bases). TRBV23-1 is annotated as an ORF whose role is uncertain. This CDR3 is built from 19 residues. The V end was cut by 5 bases, the J end by 1 base, with 26 bases between. The CDR3 DNA reads TGCGCCAGCAGTTCGGGGACCCGGCAACAGGGAAGGGCGAACACTGAAGCTTTCTTT. Protein sequence: CASSSGTRQQGRANTEAFF.

The V gene is TRBV7-2, the J gene TRBJ2-2; 9 nucleotides agree with TRBD1. The CDR3 contains 16 residues. Trimming removed 5 bases from V and 4 bases from J; junction bases left unmatched: 8. CDR1 and CDR2 from the germline V gene are SGHTA and FQGNSA. For the CDR3, the DNA is TGTGCCAGCAGCGCTATAACAGGGGGCTTCACCGGGGAGCTGTTTTTT. This codes for CASSAITGGFTGELFF. Full variable domain (outside the CDR3, taken from reference TRBV7-2 and TRBJ2-2): GAGVSQSPSNKVTEKGKDVELRCDPISGHTALYWYRQSLGQGLEFLIYFQGNSAPDKSGLPSDRFSAERTGGSVSTLTIQRTQQEDSAVYLCASSAITGGFTGELFFGEGSRLTVL.

The rearrangement links TRBV11-2 to TRBJ2-1; 8 positions agree with TRBD1. The germline CDR1 and CDR2 sequences are SGHAT and FQNNGV. This CDR3 region has 15 residues. The trim removed 3 bases at V and 5 bases at J, leaving 6 bases unmatched. CDR3 region: CASSLPGGADNEQFF. CDR3 bases: TGTGCCAGCAGCTTGCCAGGGGGCGCGGACAATGAGCAGTTCTTC.

The chain carries TRBV5-1 and TRBJ1-1, with D perhaps TRBD1 (5 bases). The CDR3 is 13 residues long. V was pared by 5 bases and J by 1 base, with 9 bases between. Germline CDR1 reads SGHRS; CDR2 reads YFSETQ. The CDR3 loop is CASRTQGNTEAFF. The CDR3 DNA reads as TGCGCCAGCAGGACCCAGGGGAACACTGAAGCTTTCTTT.

This clone has more than one count but fewer than ten. The chain combines TRBV11-2 with TRBJ2-5, with TRBD2 identical over 8 bases. The CDR3 has 18 residues. V lost 1 base, J lost 4 bases, and 14 bases stayed unmatched. Germline V gene sequence: CDR1 SGHAT, CDR2 FQNNGV. CDR3: CASSLVGAGGWEAETQYF. In nucleotides, the CDR3 is TGTGCCAGCAGCTTAGTCGGCGCGGGGGGCTGGGAGGCAGAGACCCAGTACTTC.

This sequence joins TRBV14 and TRBJ1-1, with TRBD1 matching 7 bases. The V gene's germline CDR1 is SGHDN and CDR2 FVKESK. This CDR3 contains 15 residues. Germline trimming cut 5 bases from V and 0 bases from J; bases unmatched to any gene: 6. This chain's CDR3 is CASSNDRDMNTEAFF. CDR3 in DNA: TGTGCCAGCAGCAACGACAGGGACATGAACACTGAAGCTTTCTTT.

Here the CDR3 reads CASSPGQGYNEQFF. The CDR3 DNA reads TGTGCCAGCAGCCCCGGACAGGGTTACAATGAGCAGTTCTTC. The chain employs TRBV11-2 and TRBJ2-1, with TRBD1 identical over 8 bases. The CDR3 spans 14 residues. V gave up 5 bases and J gave up 4 bases; unmatched junction bases: 4. Looked up from germline, CDR1 is SGHAT and CDR2 is FQNNGV.

There are a few counts of this clone. The chain couples TRBV4-2 to TRBJ2-1; possibly TRBD2 for D (7 bases). The ends were cut back, 1 base at V and 5 bases at J, with 18 bases in the middle. CDR1 is LGHNA and CDR2 is YNFKEQ in the germline V gene. The CDR3 contains 17 residues. DNA of the CDR3: TGTGCCAGCAGCCAAGCCCCCGAGGGGGGGAGGCACAATGAGCAGTTCTTC. It yields the protein CASSQAPEGGRHNEQFF.

This chain links TRBV29-1 with TRBJ2-7; 7 bases match TRBD2. CDR1 is SQVTM and CDR2 is ANQGSEA in the germline V gene. V shed 6 bases, J shed 1 base, and the junction held 9 bases outside the gene matches. The CDR3 is 14 residues long. The CDR3 reads CSVLFSGFSYEQYF. Here the CDR3 DNA reads TGCAGCGTCCTCTTTAGCGGGTTTTCCTACGAGCAGTACTTC.

The chain is built from TRBV2 and TRBJ1-5; D call uncertain. The CDR3 totals 15 residues. The germline V gene has CDR1 SNHLY and CDR2 FYNNEI. Trimming stripped 7 bases from V and 4 bases from J, with 17 bases between. The CDR3 DNA reads as TGTGCCAGCAAGAAGGAGAAGGCTAGAAATCAGCCCCAGCATTTT. This encodes CASKKEKARNQPQHF. The full variable domain, in which reference TRBV2 and TRBJ1-5 provide the parts outside the CDR3, is EPEVTQTPSHQVTQMGQEVILRCVPISNHLYFYWYRQILGQKVEFLVSFYNNEISEKSEIFDDQFSVERPDGSNFTLKIRSTKLEDSAMYFCASKKEKARNQPQHFGDGTRLSIL.

V and J are TRBV7-8 and TRBJ2-7; perhaps TRBD1 as D (6 bases). CDR1 is SGHVS, CDR2 FQNEAQ, per germline. V shed 6 bases and J shed 0 bases, with 15 bases lying between them. This CDR3 contains 15 residues. The CDR3 DNA reads as TGTGCCAGCAGGGTATATCAGGGGCCCTCCTACGAGCAGTACTTC. Translated, it gives CASRVYQGPSYEQYF.

V gene TRBV30 combines with J gene TRBJ2-3; D uncertain. This CDR3 region has 13 residues. Germline V gene data show CDR1 as GTSNPN and CDR2 as SVGIG (reference sequence). V dropped 1 base and J dropped 1 base, with 6 bases sitting between them. CDR3 bases: TGTGCCTGGAGTGCAGAGGGCACAGATACGCAGTATTTT. This encodes CAWSAEGTDTQYF.

The rearrangement joins TRBV5-6 to TRBJ1-2; a possible D gene is TRBD1 (5 bases). CDR1 is SGHDT and CDR2 is YYEEEE in the germline V gene. The CDR3 is 15 residues long. Trimming cost V 4 bases and J 5 bases, with 18 bases left between them. The chain's CDR3 is CASSPGVAGGYGYTF. For the CDR3, the DNA is TGTGCCAGCAGCCCCGGGGTGGCGGGGGGATATGGCTACACCTTC.

Here the CDR3 DNA reads TGCAGCGCTGAGGGACAGCTGGGAAACACCATATATTTT. Translated, it gives CSAEGQLGNTIYF. The chain employs TRBV29-1 and TRBJ1-3; 7 nucleotides align to TRBD1. V gave up 7 bases and J gave up 4 bases; unmatched junction bases: 7. The CDR3 has 13 residues. The germline V gene encodes CDR1 SQVTM and CDR2 ANQGSEA.

This clone turned up a few times. V is TRBV6-5 and J is TRBJ1-4; 7 bases fit TRBD1. The V and J ends lost 6 bases and 5 bases, in that order; junction bases with no gene match: 6. CDR3 size: 14 residues. Germline V CDR1 and CDR2: MNHEY, SVGAGI. CDR3 amino acids: CASSPGQRNEKLFF. The CDR3 DNA follows: TGTGCCAGCAGCCCGGGACAGAGAAATGAAAAACTGTTTTTT.

Only a few counts were recorded for this clone. CDR3 coding DNA: TGTGCCAGCAGCTTGGTAGACACAGGCTACGAGCAGTACTTC. Protein product: CASSLVDTGYEQYF. The chain carries TRBV5-4 and TRBJ2-7; TRBD1 might be the D (5 bases). This CDR3 is built from 14 residues. The ends were cut back, 0 bases at V and 3 bases at J, with 10 bases in the middle. CDR1 is SGHNT, CDR2 YYREEE, per germline (reference sequence).

The chain joins TRBV19 to TRBJ1-5; 8 bases map to TRBD1. Unmatched junction bases numbered 7, after V lost 3 bases and J lost 6 bases. This CDR3 contains 15 residues. Germline CDR1 and CDR2: LNHDA and SQIVND (reference sequence). The CDR3 DNA sequence: TGTGCCAGTAGTATGATCAGGGGGCTGGGTCAGCCCCAGCATTTT. Translating gives CASSMIRGLGQPQHF.

The chain recombines TRBV9 with TRBJ2-1; maybe TRBD1 (6 bases). In germline, CDR1 is SGDLS, CDR2 YYNGEE. The V end was cut by 3 bases, the J end by 3 bases, with 13 bases between. The CDR3 extends over 15 amino acids. The DNA for the CDR3 is TGTGCCAGCAGCGAACTGACAGGATTCTACAATGAGCAGTTCTTC. This translates into CASSELTGFYNEQFF. The full variable domain, completed using reference TRBV9 and TRBJ2-1, is DSGVTQTPKHLITATGQRVTLRCSPRSGDLSVYWYQQSLDQGLQFLIQYYNGEERAKGNILERFSAQQFPDLHSELNLSSLELGDSALYFCASSELTGFYNEQFFGPGTRLTVL.

In the case of this clone: An end of the junction differs from the germline gene, which may be a read error. The V call is TRBV27, the J call TRBJ2-2; 9 positions agree with TRBD2. CDR1 and CDR2 from the germline V gene are MNHEY and SMNVEV (reference sequence). The CDR3 consists of 15 residues. The CDR3 DNA reads as TGTGCCAGCAACCCAGCGGGGGGATACACCGAGGAGCTGTTTTTT. Translation: CASNPAGGYTEELFF.

The chain links TRBV25-1 to TRBJ1-2, with TRBD1 as a possible D gene (5 bases). V gave up 1 base and J gave up 8 bases, with 14 bases separating them. This CDR3 region has 14 residues. Germline V gives CDR1 MGHDK, CDR2 SYGVNS. In DNA form, the CDR3 reads TGTGCCAGCAGTGAATCCGGGGGGTCGTTCGGCTACACCTTC. Its translation: CASSESGGSFGYTF.

This clone was counted between two and nine times. The J gene is TRBJ1-2, the V gene TRBV5-4; D is possibly TRBD1 (5 bases). Germline-derived CDR1 and CDR2 are SGHNT and YYREEE (reference sequence). This CDR3 region has 13 residues. The V end lost 0 bases, the J end lost 7 bases, and 10 bases lay between the germline ends. The CDR3: CASSLVGGGGYTF. In DNA form, the CDR3 reads TGTGCCAGCAGCTTGGTGGGGGGTGGTGGCTACACCTTC. Full variable domain (outside the CDR3, taken from reference TRBV5-4 and TRBJ1-2): ETGVTQSPTHLIKTRGQQVTLRCSSQSGHNTVSWYQQALGQGPQFIFQYYREEENGRGNFPPRFSGLQFPNYSSELNVNALELDDSALYLCASSLVGGGGYTFGSGTRLTVV.

The chain carries TRBV29-1 and TRBJ2-1, with 11 nucleotides matching TRBD2. J lost 5 bases, V lost 3 bases, and 12 bases had no gene match. The CDR3 runs 17 residues. Germline values: CDR1 SQVTM, CDR2 ANQGSEA. CDR3 nucleotide sequence: TGCAGCGTTGACCTGGGGGCTAGCGGGGGGCTAAACAATGAGCAGTTCTTC. It translates to CSVDLGASGGLNNEQFF.

V is TRBV28 and J is TRBJ2-1; 12 bases are shared with TRBD2. The CDR3 runs 18 residues. In germline, CDR1 is MDHEN, CDR2 SYDVKM. With 3 bases clipped from V and 12 bases from J, the junction kept 18 bases outside the gene matches. The CDR3 reads CASSFPPGSSGGALGQFF. The CDR3 DNA reads as TGTGCCAGCAGTTTCCCACCCGGGTCTAGCGGGGGGGCCCTTGGGCAGTTCTTC.

The chain is built from TRBV30 and TRBJ1-4, with D maybe TRBD1 (5 bases). CDR1 is GTSNPN, CDR2 SVGIG, per germline (reference sequence). The V end lost 2 bases, the J end lost 8 bases, and 21 bases lay between the germline ends. The CDR3 contains 16 residues. CDR3 in amino acids: CAWSLQGLGLREKLFF. CDR3 DNA: TGTGCCTGGAGTCTCCAGGGCCTGGGGTTGCGGGAAAAACTGTTTTTT.

The genes are TRBV4-3 and TRBJ2-1; 8 nucleotides line up with TRBD1. The CDR3 length is 17 residues. V gave up 1 base and J gave up 5 bases; unmatched junction bases: 10. Germline V lookup: CDR1 LGHNA, CDR2 YSLEER. The CDR3 DNA is TGCGCCAGCAGCCAAGTAGAAGGACAGGGACGGGACAATGAGCAGTTCTTC. As protein: CASSQVEGQGRDNEQFF.

V usage is TRBV28 and J usage is TRBJ2-3, with D perhaps TRBD2 (5 bases). From germline, CDR1 is MDHEN and CDR2 SYDVKM. With 5 bases removed from V and 6 bases from J, the gap between germline ends came to 15 bases. This CDR3 has 14 amino acids. CDR3 in amino acids: CASSAAGAFDTQYF. CDR3 nucleotide sequence: TGTGCCAGCAGTGCCGCGGGTGCATTTGATACGCAGTATTTT.

The rearrangement links TRBV9 to TRBJ2-4; weak D call: TRBD2 (5 bases). The CDR3 totals 14 residues. The V end lost 0 bases, the J end lost 6 bases, and 10 bases lay between the germline ends. The germline CDR1 and CDR2 sequences are SGDLS and YYNGEE. The CDR3 region has the DNA TGTGCCAGCAGCGTAGCAGCGGTGAGAAACATTCAGTACTTC. This sequence encodes CASSVAAVRNIQYF.

V gene TRBV6-5 combines with J gene TRBJ2-3; D is possibly TRBD1 (5 bases). CDR1 and CDR2 (germline): MNHEY, SVGAGI. V gave up 4 bases and J gave up 0 bases, with 11 bases separating them. The CDR3 runs to 15 residues. The CDR3 DNA reads TGTGCCAGCAGTTCCAGGGTATCTAGCACAGATACGCAGTATTTT. It codes for CASSSRVSSTDTQYF.

The chain joins TRBV19 to TRBJ1-4; 12 bases fit TRBD1. V was clipped by 5 bases and J by 8 bases; unmatched bases: 12. CDR3 length equals 17 residues. CDR1 is LNHDA and CDR2 is SQIVND in the germline V gene (reference sequence). CDR3 in DNA: TGTGCCAGTAGTTCTGGGACAGGGGGCCCGGTTTTGGAAAAACTGTTTTTT. This codes for CASSSGTGGPVLEKLFF.

This chain links TRBV28 with TRBJ1-2; tentative D call: TRBD1 (6 bases). The CDR3 is 14 amino acids. With 6 bases removed from V and 4 bases from J, the gap between germline ends came to 15 bases. Germline V CDR1 and CDR2: MDHEN, SYDVKM. The CDR3 DNA reads as TGTGCCAGCAGGGGGGCAGGGGATCCCTATGGCTACACCTTC. This translates into CASRGAGDPYGYTF.